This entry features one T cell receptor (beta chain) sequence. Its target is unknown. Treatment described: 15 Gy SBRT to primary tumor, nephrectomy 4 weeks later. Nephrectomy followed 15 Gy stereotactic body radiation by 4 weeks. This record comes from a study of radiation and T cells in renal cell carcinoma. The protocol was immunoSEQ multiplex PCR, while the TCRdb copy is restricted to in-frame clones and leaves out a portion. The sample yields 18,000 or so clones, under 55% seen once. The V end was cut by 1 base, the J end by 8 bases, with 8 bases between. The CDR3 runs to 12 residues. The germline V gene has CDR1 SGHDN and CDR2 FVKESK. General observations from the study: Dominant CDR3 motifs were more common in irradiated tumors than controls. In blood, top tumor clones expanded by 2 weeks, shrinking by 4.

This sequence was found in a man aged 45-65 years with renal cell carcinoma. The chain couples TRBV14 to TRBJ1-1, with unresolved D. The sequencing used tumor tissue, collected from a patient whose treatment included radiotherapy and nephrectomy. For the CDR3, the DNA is TGTGCCAGCAGCCAAGTGGGCGGGGAAGCTTTCTTT. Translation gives CASSQVGGEAFF.